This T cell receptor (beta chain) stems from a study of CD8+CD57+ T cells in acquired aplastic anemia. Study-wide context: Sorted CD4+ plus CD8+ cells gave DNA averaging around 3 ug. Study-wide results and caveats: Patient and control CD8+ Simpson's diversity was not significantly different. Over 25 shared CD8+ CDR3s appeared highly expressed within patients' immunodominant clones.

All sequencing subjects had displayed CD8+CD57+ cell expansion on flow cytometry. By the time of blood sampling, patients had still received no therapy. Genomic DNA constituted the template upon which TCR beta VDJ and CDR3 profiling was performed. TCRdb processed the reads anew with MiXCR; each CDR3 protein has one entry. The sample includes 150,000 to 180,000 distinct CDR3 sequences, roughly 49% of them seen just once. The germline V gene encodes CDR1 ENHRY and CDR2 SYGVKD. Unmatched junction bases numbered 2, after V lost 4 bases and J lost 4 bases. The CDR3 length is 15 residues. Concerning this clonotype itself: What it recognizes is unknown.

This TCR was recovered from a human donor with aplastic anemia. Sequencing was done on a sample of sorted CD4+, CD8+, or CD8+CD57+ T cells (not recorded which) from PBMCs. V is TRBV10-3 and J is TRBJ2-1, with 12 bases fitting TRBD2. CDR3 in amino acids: CAISVGTSGYNEQFF. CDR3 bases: TGTGCCATCAGTGTGGGGACTAGCGGGTACAATGAGCAGTTCTTC.